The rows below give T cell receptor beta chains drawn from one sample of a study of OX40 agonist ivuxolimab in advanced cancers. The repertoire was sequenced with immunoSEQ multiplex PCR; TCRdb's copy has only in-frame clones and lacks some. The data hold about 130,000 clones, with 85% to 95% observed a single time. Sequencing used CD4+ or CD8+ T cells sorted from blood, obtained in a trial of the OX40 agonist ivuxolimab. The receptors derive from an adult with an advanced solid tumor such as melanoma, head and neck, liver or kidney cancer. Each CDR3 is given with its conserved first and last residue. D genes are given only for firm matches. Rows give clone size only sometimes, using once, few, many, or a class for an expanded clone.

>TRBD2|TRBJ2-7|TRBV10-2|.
CASRLAGGAGEQYF
TGCGCCAGCAGACTAGCGGGAGGCGCGGGGGAGCAGTACTTC
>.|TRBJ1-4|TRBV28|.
CASSAPGSLNEKLFF
TGTGCCAGCAGTGCTCCGGGATCTTTAAATGAAAAACTGTTTTTT
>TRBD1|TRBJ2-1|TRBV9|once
CASSAGQGTYNEQFF
TGTGCCAGCAGCGCCGGACAGGGAACATACAATGAGCAGTTCTTC
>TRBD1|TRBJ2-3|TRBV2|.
CASSVGQASTDTQYF
TGTGCCAGCAGTGTGGGACAGGCTAGCACAGATACGCAGTATTTT
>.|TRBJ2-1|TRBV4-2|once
CASSPRGVFGQFF
TGTGCCAGCAGCCCCAGGGGGGTCTTCGGGCAGTTCTTC
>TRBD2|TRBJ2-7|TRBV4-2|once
CASSQVWSSGRYEQYF
TGTGCCAGCAGCCAAGTTTGGAGTAGCGGGAGATACGAGCAGTACTTC
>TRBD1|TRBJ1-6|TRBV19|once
CASSLMPGTGGSPLHF
TGTGCCAGTAGCCTCATGCCCGGGACAGGGGGATCACCCCTCCACTTT
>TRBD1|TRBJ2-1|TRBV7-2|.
CASSLLGQGYNEQFF
TGTGCCAGCAGCTTATTGGGACAGGGATACAATGAGCAGTTCTTC
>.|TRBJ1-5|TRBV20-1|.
CSAGNQPQHF
TGCAGTGCTGGAAATCAGCCCCAGCATTTT
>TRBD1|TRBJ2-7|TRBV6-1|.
CASMIQGKGLYEQYF
TGTGCCAGCATGATACAGGGGAAGGGCCTCTACGAGCAGTACTTC
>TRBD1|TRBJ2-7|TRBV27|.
CASSTRDRGSYEQYF
TGTGCCAGCAGTACCAGGGACAGGGGCTCCTACGAGCAGTACTTC
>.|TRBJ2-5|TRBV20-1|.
CSGVQETQYF
TGCAGTGGAGTACAAGAGACCCAGTACTTC
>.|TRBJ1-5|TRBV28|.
CASLKFQSNQPQHF
TGTGCCAGTCTCAAGTTCCAGAGCAATCAGCCCCAGCATTTT
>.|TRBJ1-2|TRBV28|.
CASSRSRTGYGYTF
TGTGCCAGCAGCCGTAGTCGGACGGGATATGGCTACACCTTC
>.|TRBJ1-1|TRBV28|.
CASSLGNEAFF
TGTGCCAGCAGTTTAGGGAATGAAGCTTTCTTT
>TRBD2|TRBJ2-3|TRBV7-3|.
CASSLRATSGISDTQYF
TGTGCCAGCAGCTTAAGGGCGACTAGCGGGATCTCAGATACGCAGTATTTT
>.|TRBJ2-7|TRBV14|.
CASSLAGPAEQYF
TGTGCCAGCAGCCTAGCTGGTCCGGCGGAGCAGTACTTC
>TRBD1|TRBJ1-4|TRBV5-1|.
CASSSPVQGATNEKLFF
TGCGCCAGCAGCTCTCCCGTACAGGGGGCAACTAATGAAAAACTGTTTTTT
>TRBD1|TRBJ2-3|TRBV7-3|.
CASSSADRADTQYF
TGTGCCAGCAGCTCCGCCGACAGGGCAGATACGCAGTATTTT
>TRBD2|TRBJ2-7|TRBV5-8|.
CASTKVRTSGYEQYF
TGTGCCAGCACCAAAGTCCGGACTAGCGGCTACGAGCAGTACTTC
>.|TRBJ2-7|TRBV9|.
CASSSDPEAYEQYF
TGTGCCAGCAGCTCAGACCCGGAGGCGTACGAGCAGTACTTC
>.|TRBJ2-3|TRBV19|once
CASQRGGSTDTQYF
TGTGCCAGTCAAAGGGGGGGTAGCACAGATACGCAGTATTTT
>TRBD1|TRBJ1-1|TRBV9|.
CASSARGQGGPEAFF
TGTGCCAGCAGCGCAAGGGGACAGGGAGGGCCTGAAGCTTTCTTT
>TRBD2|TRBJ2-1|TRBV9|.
CASTRAGGNEQFF
TGTGCCAGCACCCGAGCGGGAGGGAATGAGCAGTTCTTC
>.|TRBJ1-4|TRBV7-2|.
CASSNRDTNEKLFF
TGTGCCAGCAGCAACCGGGACACTAATGAAAAACTGTTTTTT
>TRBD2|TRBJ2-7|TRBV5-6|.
CASSLLASGGTYEQYF
TGTGCCAGCAGCTTGCTGGCTAGCGGGGGGACCTACGAGCAGTACTTC